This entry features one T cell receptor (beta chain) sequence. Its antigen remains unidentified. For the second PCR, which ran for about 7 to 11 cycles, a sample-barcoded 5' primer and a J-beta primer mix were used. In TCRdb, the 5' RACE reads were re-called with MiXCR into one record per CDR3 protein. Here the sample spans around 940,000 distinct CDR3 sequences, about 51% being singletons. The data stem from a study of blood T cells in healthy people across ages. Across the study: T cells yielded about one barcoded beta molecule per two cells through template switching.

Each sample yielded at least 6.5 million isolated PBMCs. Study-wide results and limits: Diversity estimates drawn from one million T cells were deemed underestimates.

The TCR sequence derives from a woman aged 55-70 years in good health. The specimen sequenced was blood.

This CDR3 reads CASSERRGTETQYF. Here the CDR3 DNA reads TGTGCCAGCAGTGAAAGAAGGGGGACGGAGACCCAGTACTTC. This chain uses TRBV2 with TRBJ2-5, with D perhaps TRBD1 (6 bases). Germline V gene lookup returns CDR1 SNHLY and CDR2 FYNNEI. Trimming pared 2 bases from V and 5 bases from J, leaving 12 bases between. The CDR3 runs 14 residues.